The sequence of this T cell receptor beta chain was determined in a study of blood T cell repertoires in COVID-19. Study as a whole: T cells, B-cell-depleted T cells, or PBMCs provided the cDNA or gDNA that served as material.

Profiled with immunoSEQ multiplex PCR; TCRdb holds only in-frame clones, not every one. The sample holds around 130,000 clones, 80% to 90% seen once. Germline CDR1 reads SGHRS; CDR2 reads YFSETQ. The CDR3 is made up of 17 amino acids. With 1 base clipped from V and 8 bases from J, the junction kept 15 bases outside the gene matches. The rearrangement links TRBV5-1 to TRBJ2-1; 7 positions agree with TRBD2. This clonotype originated in a man aged 65 to 85 with active or convalescent COVID-19. The sample comprised peripheral blood. In DNA form, the CDR3 reads TGCGCCAGCAGCTTGACTCTGGATGGGAGGGCCATCGATGAGCAGTTCTTC. It encodes CASSLTLDGRAIDEQFF.